One sample yielded the 2 T cell receptor beta chains listed below, sequenced in a study of cytomegalovirus exposure and HLA in healthy donors. The PCR ran on 60 Vbeta and 13 Jbeta primers. The data were produced by immunoSEQ multiplex PCR, yet TCRdb's version contains in-frame clones alone and is incomplete. The sample carries about 170,000 clones, around 77% recorded once. Sample: PBMCs. The receptors were sampled from a woman aged 45-65 years in good health and CMV-seropositive.

The rearrangement uses TRBV5-1 and TRBJ2-3; 7 nucleotides align to TRBD2. Germline V lookup: CDR1 SGHRS, CDR2 YFSETQ. V shed 4 bases and J 1 base; nucleotides not matched to a gene: 3. The CDR3 totals 14 residues. The CDR3 protein is CASSHTSGTDTQYF. The CDR3 nucleotides read TGCGCCAGCAGCCATACTAGCGGCACAGATACGCAGTATTTT.

J is TRBJ2-7 and V is TRBV6-5; D is unclear. Germline V gene lookup returns CDR1 MNHEY and CDR2 SVGAGI. The CDR3 loop spans 11 amino acids. V was shortened by 5 bases and J by 7 bases, with 9 bases between the two germline ends. CDR3 sequence (DNA): TGTGCCAGCAGTCCCGGGTCGGAGCAGTACTTC. Encoded protein: CASSPGSEQYF.